The rows below give T cell receptor beta chains drawn from one sample of a study of vaccination and CD4 T cells after COVID-19. TCRdb redid the calling of the PCR reads with MiXCR, one entry per CDR3 protein. Among about 15,000 distinct CDR3 sequences listed, around two fifths were seen once. The antigens of these receptors remain unknown. Sequenced material: CD4+ T cells from blood, cultured in vitro. These receptors were collected from a human donor who had recovered from COVID-19. CDR3s include the opening cysteine and the closing phenylalanine or tryptophan. A D gene is named only where the DNA matches it firmly. Expanded clones are given a class, and other clones once, few, many or no size at all.

clone_size,j_call,v_call,d_call,cdr3_aa,cdr3_nt
NA,TRBJ2-2,TRBV6-1,NA,CASSRTANTGELFF,TGTGCCAGCAGCCGGACGGCGAACACCGGGGAGCTGTTTTTT
NA,TRBJ1-1,TRBV7-2,NA,CASSFTGVGGAEAFF,TGTGCCAGCAGCTTCACTGGGGTGGGGGGCGCTGAAGCTTTCTTT
once,TRBJ2-2,TRBV6-4,NA,CASSYGLGTGELFF,TGTGCCAGCAGCTACGGCCTGGGCACCGGGGAGCTGTTTTTT
NA,TRBJ2-1,TRBV11-2,NA,CVSSFSLAGNEQFF,TGTGTCAGCAGCTTCTCTCTAGCTGGCAATGAGCAGTTCTTC
once,TRBJ1-2,TRBV18,NA,CASSPGAGVSYGYTF,TGTGCCAGCTCTCCGGGTGCAGGGGTGTCCTATGGCTACACCTTC
few,TRBJ2-5,TRBV7-8,TRBD2,CASSFRSGRVETQYF,TGTGCCAGCAGCTTCCGTAGCGGGCGGGTTGAGACCCAGTACTTC
NA,TRBJ2-3,TRBV5-4,TRBD2,CASSTRTSGTDTQYF,TGTGCCAGCAGCACCCGGACTAGCGGCACAGATACGCAGTATTTT
few,TRBJ1-2,TRBV10-3,NA,CAISPDRDINGYTF,TGTGCCATCAGCCCCGACCGGGACATAAATGGCTACACCTTC
NA,TRBJ1-2,TRBV7-9,NA,CASSLAGNYGYTF,TGTGCCAGCAGCTTAGCAGGGAACTATGGCTACACCTTC
once,TRBJ2-1,TRBV11-2,NA,CASSLAWGASYNEQFF,TGTGCCAGCAGCTTAGCCTGGGGGGCAAGCTACAATGAGCAGTTCTTC
NA,TRBJ2-7,TRBV12-3/TRBV12-4,TRBD1,CASSRRQGTYEQYF,TGTGCCAGCAGCCGAAGACAGGGGACCTACGAGCAGTACTTC
NA,TRBJ1-1,TRBV18,TRBD1,CASSLARDRPIEAFF,TGTGCCAGCTCACTAGCGAGGGACAGGCCAATAGAAGCTTTCTTT
NA,TRBJ1-1,TRBV20-1,TRBD1,CSAAPGTASNTEAFF,TGCAGTGCCGCCCCCGGGACAGCCAGCAACACTGAAGCTTTCTTT
NA,TRBJ1-1,TRBV9,TRBD1,CASSGKTGVGNTEAFF,TGTGCCAGCAGCGGAAAAACAGGGGTAGGGAACACTGAAGCTTTCTTT
once,TRBJ2-1,TRBV12-3/TRBV12-4,TRBD2,CASSPGGVDEQFF,TGTGCCAGCAGTCCCGGGGGGGTCGATGAGCAGTTCTTC
NA,TRBJ2-3,TRBV7-2,NA,CASSLVGLATDTQYF,TGTGCCAGCAGCTTAGTAGGGCTAGCTACAGATACGCAGTATTTT
few,TRBJ1-1,TRBV20-1,TRBD1,CSVGQGAGANTEAFF,TGCAGTGTCGGACAGGGGGCAGGAGCGAACACTGAAGCTTTCTTT